These T cell receptor beta chains were read from a single sample in a study of cytomegalovirus exposure and HLA in healthy donors. Sequencing used immunoSEQ multiplex PCR; TCRdb keeps in-frame clones, though not all of them. The sample lists roughly 120,000 clones; 70% to 80% were seen once. The sample was PBMCs. These receptors were obtained from a man aged 35-49 years in good health and CMV-seronegative. CDR3s include the opening cysteine and the closing phenylalanine or tryptophan. The D gene is left open where the match is weak. Clone size is shown for a subset of rows, as once, few, many or a class of expanded clone.

j_gene: TRBJ2-5
abundance: -
d_gene: TRBD1
v_gene: TRBV19
CDR3nt: TGTGCCAGTAGTCCAGGGGGGGACAGGGGTCAGACCCAGTACTTC
CDR3aa: CASSPGGDRGQTQYF

j_gene: TRBJ2-1
abundance: -
d_gene: TRBD2
v_gene: TRBV7-9
CDR3nt: TGTGCCAGCAGCCGTAGCGGGGGGGAGTACAATGAGCAGTTCTTC
CDR3aa: CASSRSGGEYNEQFF

j_gene: TRBJ1-3
abundance: few
d_gene: -
v_gene: TRBV25-1
CDR3nt: TGTGCCAGTATAGATGGAGGGTCGGTGGGCACCATATATTTT
CDR3aa: CASIDGGSVGTIYF

j_gene: TRBJ1-2
abundance: -
d_gene: -
v_gene: TRBV10-3
CDR3nt: TGTGCCATCAGCCCCGTCCAGTCAAACCTTTATGGCTACACCTTC
CDR3aa: CAISPVQSNLYGYTF

j_gene: TRBJ1-2
abundance: -
d_gene: -
v_gene: TRBV6-5
CDR3nt: TGTGCCAGCAGTTATTCGGGAGTTTTCTATGGCTACACCTTC
CDR3aa: CASSYSGVFYGYTF

j_gene: TRBJ2-3
abundance: -
d_gene: TRBD2
v_gene: TRBV6-6
CDR3nt: TGTGCCAGCAGTTACATCGGACTAGCGTTAGATACGCAGTATTTT
CDR3aa: CASSYIGLALDTQYF

j_gene: TRBJ2-7
abundance: once
d_gene: TRBD1
v_gene: TRBV6-1
CDR3nt: TGTGCCAGCAGTGAGGTGGACAGGACCCACTACGAGCAGTACTTC
CDR3aa: CASSEVDRTHYEQYF

j_gene: TRBJ2-2
abundance: -
d_gene: TRBD2
v_gene: TRBV9
CDR3nt: TGTGCCAGCAGCGGGCGGGGGGGCGACACCGGGGAGCTGTTTTTT
CDR3aa: CASSGRGGDTGELFF

j_gene: TRBJ2-5
abundance: -
d_gene: TRBD1
v_gene: TRBV5-4
CDR3nt: TGTGCCAGCAGCTTGACCCCTCGGGACAGCGAGAGTTACCAAGAGACCCAGTACTTC
CDR3aa: CASSLTPRDSESYQETQYF

j_gene: TRBJ1-2
abundance: -
d_gene: -
v_gene: TRBV29-1
CDR3nt: TGCAGCGCAGGGGACTATGGCTACACCTTC
CDR3aa: CSAGDYGYTF

j_gene: TRBJ1-2
abundance: -
d_gene: TRBD1
v_gene: TRBV18
CDR3nt: TGTGCCAGCTCACCCCTTACCGGGACAGGGGTTGTCTATGGCTACACCTTC
CDR3aa: CASSPLTGTGVVYGYTF

j_gene: TRBJ2-7
abundance: -
d_gene: TRBD1
v_gene: TRBV5-4
CDR3nt: TGTGCCAGCAGCTTGGACTGGACAGGGGGCGGGCAGTACTTC
CDR3aa: CASSLDWTGGGQYF

j_gene: TRBJ1-6
abundance: -
d_gene: -
v_gene: TRBV7-2
CDR3nt: TGTGCCAGCAGCTTAGTGATGCGGAATTCACCCCTCCACTTT
CDR3aa: CASSLVMRNSPLHF

j_gene: TRBJ1-6
abundance: -
d_gene: TRBD1
v_gene: TRBV4-1
CDR3nt: TGCGCCAGCAGTCAAATACAGGGGGCTAGGAGCTCCTATAATTCACCCCTCCACTTT
CDR3aa: CASSQIQGARSSYNSPLHF

j_gene: TRBJ1-2
abundance: once
d_gene: -
v_gene: TRBV27
CDR3nt: TGTGCCAGCAGTCCCACCCCCGGGGGAGGCTACACCTTC
CDR3aa: CASSPTPGGGYTF

j_gene: TRBJ2-7
abundance: -
d_gene: -
v_gene: TRBV6-6
CDR3nt: TGTGCCAGCAGTTACACGACAGGGGAGGGCCCCGACGAGCAGTACTTC
CDR3aa: CASSYTTGEGPDEQYF

j_gene: TRBJ1-2
abundance: -
d_gene: -
v_gene: TRBV6-5
CDR3nt: TGTGCCAGCAGTGCAGGGGTTGGCATCGGTGGCTACACCTTC
CDR3aa: CASSAGVGIGGYTF

j_gene: TRBJ1-1
abundance: -
d_gene: TRBD1
v_gene: TRBV13
CDR3nt: TGTGCCAGCAGCTTCGCCGGGACAGGGGCTTCGGAGGCTTTCTTT
CDR3aa: CASSFAGTGASEAFF

j_gene: TRBJ1-2
abundance: -
d_gene: TRBD1
v_gene: TRBV4-1
CDR3nt: TGCGCCAGCAGCCCTGGGAGGCACAGGGGGAGAGCTGGCTACACCTTC
CDR3aa: CASSPGRHRGRAGYTF

j_gene: TRBJ1-5
abundance: -
d_gene: -
v_gene: TRBV6-6
CDR3nt: TGTGCCAGCAGCGAACTCGGCGGGGCCCACCATCAGCCCCAGCATTTT
CDR3aa: CASSELGGAHHQPQHF

j_gene: TRBJ1-2
abundance: -
d_gene: -
v_gene: TRBV5-6
CDR3nt: TGTGCCAGCAGCCCGGGAGCGGGTGCTAACTATGGCTACACCTTC
CDR3aa: CASSPGAGANYGYTF

j_gene: TRBJ2-7
abundance: once
d_gene: -
v_gene: TRBV11-2
CDR3nt: TGTGCCAGCAGCCAAGATAGACAGAGCTCCTACGAGCAGTACTTC
CDR3aa: CASSQDRQSSYEQYF

j_gene: TRBJ1-1
abundance: -
d_gene: TRBD1
v_gene: TRBV28
CDR3nt: TGTGCCGGCAGTTTACGTCGACAGGGAACTGAAGCTTTCTTT
CDR3aa: CAGSLRRQGTEAFF

j_gene: TRBJ2-5
abundance: -
d_gene: -
v_gene: TRBV6-5
CDR3nt: TGTGCCAGCAGTTACGGGGGGGAGACCCAGTACTTC
CDR3aa: CASSYGGETQYF

j_gene: TRBJ2-7
abundance: -
d_gene: TRBD1
v_gene: TRBV5-1
CDR3nt: TGCGCCAGCAGCCCCCGACCGGGACAGGCTTACGAGCAGTACTTC
CDR3aa: CASSPRPGQAYEQYF

j_gene: TRBJ1-1
abundance: -
d_gene: -
v_gene: TRBV19
CDR3nt: TGTGCCAGTAGTATAGCTCTGAACACTGAAGCTTTCTTT
CDR3aa: CASSIALNTEAFF

j_gene: TRBJ2-1
abundance: -
d_gene: TRBD1
v_gene: TRBV9
CDR3nt: TGTGCCAGCAGCGTGAATATGGGACAGGGGCCCGCTGAGCAGTTCTTC
CDR3aa: CASSVNMGQGPAEQFF

j_gene: TRBJ1-6
abundance: -
d_gene: -
v_gene: TRBV28
CDR3nt: TGTGCCAGCCTCGCCGCAGGGTATTCACCCCTCCACTTT
CDR3aa: CASLAAGYSPLHF

j_gene: TRBJ1-5
abundance: -
d_gene: TRBD1
v_gene: TRBV5-8
CDR3nt: TGTGCCACAGAGTTCGGGACAGCAAATCAGCCCCAGCATTTT
CDR3aa: CATEFGTANQPQHF

j_gene: TRBJ2-1
abundance: -
d_gene: TRBD2
v_gene: TRBV7-9
CDR3nt: TGTGCCAGCAGCTTGTTAGCGGGGGGCAATGAGCAGTTCTTC
CDR3aa: CASSLLAGGNEQFF

j_gene: TRBJ2-3
abundance: few
d_gene: TRBD2
v_gene: TRBV4-3
CDR3nt: TGCGCCAGCAGCTACCAGCGGACTAGCGGGGGAGATACGCAGTATTTT
CDR3aa: CASSYQRTSGGDTQYF

j_gene: TRBJ2-3
abundance: -
d_gene: -
v_gene: TRBV15
CDR3nt: TGTGCCACCAGCAGAGCCTACTTCACAGATACGCAGTATTTT
CDR3aa: CATSRAYFTDTQYF

j_gene: TRBJ2-1
abundance: -
d_gene: TRBD2
v_gene: TRBV7-8
CDR3nt: TGTGCCAGCAGCCCCACCTTTACCGGGGGGGCAAATGAGCAGTTCTTC
CDR3aa: CASSPTFTGGANEQFF

j_gene: TRBJ2-5
abundance: -
d_gene: -
v_gene: TRBV28
CDR3nt: TGTGCCAGCAGCCTGGACAGCAAAGAGACCCAGTACTTC
CDR3aa: CASSLDSKETQYF

j_gene: TRBJ2-1
abundance: -
d_gene: TRBD1
v_gene: TRBV28
CDR3nt: TGTGCCAGCACACCTCTACGAGACAGGGTGTTTGGTGAGCAGTTCTTC
CDR3aa: CASTPLRDRVFGEQFF

j_gene: TRBJ2-2
abundance: -
d_gene: TRBD2
v_gene: TRBV5-4
CDR3nt: TGTGCCAGCAGCGCCCGGACTAGCGGGGATACCGGGGAGCTGTTTTTT
CDR3aa: CASSARTSGDTGELFF

j_gene: TRBJ1-2
abundance: -
d_gene: -
v_gene: TRBV4-1
CDR3nt: TGCGCCAGCAGCCAAGAGGGGCCGACAGTCTATGGCTACACCTTC
CDR3aa: CASSQEGPTVYGYTF

j_gene: TRBJ1-5
abundance: -
d_gene: TRBD1
v_gene: TRBV5-6
CDR3nt: TGTGCCAGCAGCTTGGGGACAGGGAACCCCAATCAGCCCCAGCATTTT
CDR3aa: CASSLGTGNPNQPQHF

j_gene: TRBJ2-7
abundance: -
d_gene: TRBD1
v_gene: TRBV6-1
CDR3nt: TGTGCCAGCAGTGACTCTAGGACAGGTAGCTACGAGCAGTACTTC
CDR3aa: CASSDSRTGSYEQYF

j_gene: TRBJ2-3
abundance: -
d_gene: -
v_gene: TRBV30
CDR3nt: TGTGCCTGGAGGGAAACAGGGGAGGGCACAGATACGCAGTATTTT
CDR3aa: CAWRETGEGTDTQYF

j_gene: TRBJ1-2
abundance: once
d_gene: -
v_gene: TRBV7-2
CDR3nt: TGTGCCAGCAGCCCCCGGATAGGCGGGGGCTACACCTTC
CDR3aa: CASSPRIGGGYTF

j_gene: TRBJ1-2
abundance: -
d_gene: TRBD1
v_gene: TRBV29-1
CDR3nt: TGCAGCGTGGGACAGGGGCATGGCTACACCTTC
CDR3aa: CSVGQGHGYTF

j_gene: TRBJ1-3
abundance: many
d_gene: TRBD1
v_gene: TRBV2
CDR3nt: TGTGCCAGCAGCAAGGGACAGGGGGCTTACACCATATATTTT
CDR3aa: CASSKGQGAYTIYF

j_gene: TRBJ1-4
abundance: -
d_gene: -
v_gene: TRBV5-5
CDR3nt: TGTGCCAGCAGCTTGGAAGGAGTGAATGAAAAACTGTTTTTT
CDR3aa: CASSLEGVNEKLFF

j_gene: TRBJ2-3
abundance: -
d_gene: -
v_gene: TRBV7-2
CDR3nt: TGTGCCAGCAGCTTAGGAATCGGGGGGCAGGCTACGCAGTATTTT
CDR3aa: CASSLGIGGQATQYF

j_gene: TRBJ1-4
abundance: -
d_gene: TRBD1
v_gene: TRBV6-6
CDR3nt: TGTGCCAGCAGTGGGACAGCCCCCACTGAAAAACTGTTTTTT
CDR3aa: CASSGTAPTEKLFF

j_gene: TRBJ1-2
abundance: -
d_gene: TRBD1
v_gene: TRBV5-8
CDR3nt: TGTGCCAGCAGACTGACAGGGTTAGGCTATGGCTACACCTTC
CDR3aa: CASRLTGLGYGYTF

j_gene: TRBJ1-3
abundance: -
d_gene: TRBD1
v_gene: TRBV30
CDR3nt: TGTGCCTGGAGTGCCCACAGGGGGGACGGAAACACCATATATTTT
CDR3aa: CAWSAHRGDGNTIYF

j_gene: TRBJ2-5
abundance: -
d_gene: TRBD1
v_gene: TRBV5-8
CDR3nt: TGTGCCAGCAGCCCAAATGACAGGGTAGAGACCCAGTACTTC
CDR3aa: CASSPNDRVETQYF

j_gene: TRBJ1-1
abundance: few
d_gene: -
v_gene: TRBV19
CDR3nt: TGTGCCAGTAGTTGGAGGGTTTTTACTGAAGCTTTCTTT
CDR3aa: CASSWRVFTEAFF

j_gene: TRBJ2-5
abundance: -
d_gene: TRBD1
v_gene: TRBV4-1
CDR3nt: TGCGCCAGCAGCCAAGGCCGGACAGGGGCAGAGACCCAGTACTTC
CDR3aa: CASSQGRTGAETQYF

j_gene: TRBJ2-1
abundance: -
d_gene: TRBD1
v_gene: TRBV7-3
CDR3nt: TGTGCCAGCAGCCAGGGACAGGGCTGGAATGAGCAGTTCTTC
CDR3aa: CASSQGQGWNEQFF

j_gene: TRBJ2-3
abundance: -
d_gene: -
v_gene: TRBV10-3
CDR3nt: TGTGCCATCAGTGATCTGGGCAGGAGCACAGATACGCAGTATTTT
CDR3aa: CAISDLGRSTDTQYF

j_gene: TRBJ1-2
abundance: -
d_gene: TRBD1
v_gene: TRBV19
CDR3nt: TGTGCCAGCCTAGGCTGGGGGACAGGGGTAGCAGGCTACACCTTC
CDR3aa: CASLGWGTGVAGYTF

j_gene: TRBJ1-4
abundance: -
d_gene: TRBD1
v_gene: TRBV5-6
CDR3nt: TGTGCCAGCAGCGGGCGGACAGGGAGGGTCGAAAAACTGTTTTTT
CDR3aa: CASSGRTGRVEKLFF

j_gene: TRBJ1-2
abundance: few
d_gene: -
v_gene: TRBV18
CDR3nt: TGTGCCAGCTCACCCGATACAGGGTTAGGTGGCTACACCTTC
CDR3aa: CASSPDTGLGGYTF

j_gene: TRBJ2-7
abundance: -
d_gene: -
v_gene: TRBV7-8
CDR3nt: TGTGCCAGCAGCTTAGGCCTGGACAACTATTACTTC
CDR3aa: CASSLGLDNYYF

j_gene: TRBJ2-2
abundance: -
d_gene: TRBD1
v_gene: TRBV27
CDR3nt: TGTGCCAGCAGTTTCAGCTCCAGACAGGGGAACACCGGGGAGCTGTTTTTT
CDR3aa: CASSFSSRQGNTGELFF